This T cell receptor beta chain was captured in a study of blood T cell repertoires in COVID-19. Study in general: There were acute and convalescent COVID-19 samples, and they came from the United States, Italy and Spain. Nucleic acid was either cDNA or gDNA, and it came from T cells, B-cell-depleted T cells, or PBMCs.

The CDR3 length is 13 residues. Germline V gene sequence: CDR1 SNHLY, CDR2 FYNNEI. Trimming cost V 8 bases and J 2 bases; bases outside gene matches: 2. In the authors' methods: Estimated nucleated cell counts came from reference gene primer amplification. TCRdb's copy holds only in-frame clones and misses some; the assay was immunoSEQ multiplex PCR. The V and J calls and clone size come from that table; D and trimming were worked out from the DNA. This table holds more than 250,000 clones, nearly 90% found once. Sequencing was done on a sample of peripheral blood. The V and J genes are TRBV2 and TRBJ2-2; 7 bases are a match to TRBD1. The clonotype originates from a human donor in a cohort sampled during active COVID-19. The CDR3 loop is CASGTVNTGELFF. CDR3 bases: TGTGCCAGCGGGACAGTTAACACCGGGGAGCTGTTTTTT.